Below, 22 T cell receptor beta chains from the same sample are listed, as sequenced in a study of blood T cells in healthy people across ages. It was with a sample-barcoded 5' primer and a J-beta primer mix that a second PCR of roughly 6 to 12 cycles was run. From the 5' RACE reads, TCRdb called clonotypes with MiXCR, one entry per CDR3 protein. Counted here are 910,000 or so distinct CDR3 sequences, roughly 51% occurring once; the ten biggest clones make up roughly 23%. Sequencing input: blood. The receptors stem from a woman in her fifties or sixties in good health.

J is TRBJ2-1 and V is TRBV11-2; 8 bases are shared with TRBD2. Germline V gene data show CDR1 as SGHAT and CDR2 as FQNNGV. CDR3 length equals 18 residues. V lost 3 bases to trimming and J lost 7 bases; unmatched junction nucleotides: 17. The DNA for the CDR3 is TGTGCCAGCAGCTTTTTGCCAAAGGGTAGCGGGACTTTAAATGAGCAGTTCTTC. Protein sequence: CASSFLPKGSGTLNEQFF. The whole variable domain, remainder taken from reference TRBV11-2 and TRBJ2-1, is EAGVAQSPRYKIIEKRQSVAFWCNPISGHATLYWYQQILGQGPKLLIQFQNNGVVDDSQLPKDRFSAERLKGVDSTLKIQPAKLEDSAVYLCASSFLPKGSGTLNEQFFGPGTRLTVL.

This chain joins TRBV2 and TRBJ2-3, with a weak D call TRBD1 (5 bases). The germline CDR1 and CDR2 sequences are SNHLY and FYNNEI. V was shortened by 6 bases and J by 0 bases, with 13 bases between the two germline ends. The CDR3 is 15 residues long. The CDR3 reads CASSRDSPSTDTQYF. The CDR3 coding sequence is TGTGCCAGCAGCCGCGACAGCCCTAGCACAGATACGCAGTATTTT.

The chain is built from TRBV29-1 and TRBJ2-5; D perhaps matches TRBD2 (7 bases). Germline V CDR1 and CDR2: SQVTM, ANQGSEA. CDR3 length: 14 residues. V shed 4 bases and J shed 11 bases, with 23 bases lying between them. The CDR3 DNA follows: TGCAGCGTTGTATGGTACAGGGACTTGCGGGGGCAGTACTTC. Protein sequence: CSVVWYRDLRGQYF.

The rearrangement uses TRBV6-5 and TRBJ1-1; 9 bases are shared with TRBD1. This CDR3 comprises 15 residues. Germline V gene sequence: CDR1 MNHEY, CDR2 SVGAGI. J was trimmed by 3 bases and V by 0 bases; bases with no gene match: 2. CDR3 protein: CASSYSRQGDTEAFF. The CDR3 coding sequence is TGTGCCAGCAGTTACTCGAGACAGGGGGACACTGAAGCTTTCTTT.

The chain couples TRBV6-1 to TRBJ2-7; 7 bases are a match to TRBD2. With V trimmed by 7 bases and J by 0 bases, 9 bases remained unmatched. The CDR3 length is 15 residues. The germline gives CDR1 MNHNS, CDR2 SASEGT. CDR3 in amino acids: CASTKSGASSYEQYF. The CDR3 DNA is TGTGCCAGCACTAAAAGCGGGGCCAGCTCCTACGAGCAGTACTTC.

This clonotype was observed a single time. The rearrangement uses TRBV30 and TRBJ1-5; 11 bases match TRBD1. J gave up 7 bases and V 2 bases, and 4 bases lay outside the gene matches. CDR3 length: 14 residues. In germline, CDR1 is GTSNPN, CDR2 SVGIG (reference sequence). CDR3 bases: TGTGCCTGGAGTTCGGGACAGGGGGGCCAGCCCCAGCATTTT. Protein product: CAWSSGQGGQPQHF.

V and J are TRBV20-1 and TRBJ1-5, with D uncertain. The CDR3 is 15 residues long. V was cut by 6 bases and J by 4 bases, with 19 bases left in between. CDR1 and CDR2 from the germline V gene are DFQATT and SNEGSKA (reference sequence). CDR3 protein: CSALTTDWTNQPQHF. The CDR3 region has the DNA TGCAGTGCCTTAACAACGGACTGGACGAATCAGCCCCAGCATTTT.

This chain connects TRBV28 to TRBJ2-3, with D tentatively TRBD1 or TRBD2 (5 bases each). Trimming shortened V by 2 bases and J by 5 bases, and 17 bases separated the two germline ends. Germline loops: CDR1 MDHEN, CDR2 SYDVKM. The CDR3 has 16 residues. CDR3 protein: CASSLNPDTTRDTQYF. Here the CDR3 DNA reads TGTGCCAGCAGTTTAAATCCGGACACCACTAGAGATACGCAGTATTTT.

This clonotype was detected only a few times. V usage is TRBV12-3 or TRBV12-4 and J usage is TRBJ2-6; 9 bases are shared with TRBD1. There are 16 residues in the CDR3. With V trimmed by 5 bases and J by 0 bases, 2 bases remained unmatched. DNA for the CDR3: TGTGCCAGCAGTGGGACAGGGAACTCTGGGGCCAACGTCCTGACTTTC. Amino acid sequence: CASSGTGNSGANVLTF.

The rearrangement joins TRBV28 to TRBJ1-1; weak D call: TRBD1 (6 bases). The V and J ends lost 8 bases and 1 base respectively, with 8 bases between them. The V gene's germline CDR1 is MDHEN and CDR2 SYDVKM. The CDR3 spans 12 residues. The CDR3: CASDRRNTEAFF. Written as DNA, the CDR3 is TGTGCCAGCGACAGGAGGAACACTGAAGCTTTCTTT.

The V call is TRBV15, the J call TRBJ2-7; no clear D gene. Trimming stripped 0 bases from V and 6 bases from J, with 9 bases between. CDR1 and CDR2 (germline): LNHNV, YYDKDF (reference sequence). The length of the CDR3 is 13 residues. The CDR3 spells CATSREGKAEQYF. DNA of the CDR3: TGTGCCACCAGCAGAGAAGGTAAAGCCGAGCAGTACTTC.

The J gene is TRBJ2-1, the V gene TRBV2; tentatively, D is TRBD1 (6 bases). Trimming stripped 5 bases from V and 3 bases from J, with 14 bases between. CDR3 length: 15 amino acids. Germline loops: CDR1 SNHLY, CDR2 FYNNEI. The CDR3 here is CASSQQGLFYNEQFF. CDR3 nucleotide sequence: TGTGCCAGCAGTCAGCAGGGGTTATTCTACAATGAGCAGTTCTTC.

The chain links TRBV7-9 to TRBJ1-6, with D perhaps TRBD1 (5 bases). The CDR3 loop spans 15 amino acids. The ends were cut back, 1 base at V and 13 bases at J, with 17 bases in the middle. Germline-derived CDR1 and CDR2 are SEHNR and FQNEAQ (reference sequence). CDR3 bases: TGTGCCAGCAGCTTAGACGGGACCGCGGTGGACCCCCTCCACTTT. This encodes CASSLDGTAVDPLHF. The whole variable domain, filled in from reference TRBV7-9 and TRBJ1-6, reads DTGVSQNPRHKITKRGQNVTFRCDPISEHNRLYWYRQTLGQGPEFLTYFQNEAQLEKSRLLSDRFSAERPKGSFSTLEIQRTEQGDSAMYLCASSLDGTAVDPLHFGNGTRLTVT.

V gene TRBV25-1 combines with J gene TRBJ2-5; unclear D gene. Germline lookup yields CDR1 MGHDK and CDR2 SYGVNS. Trimming cost V 2 bases and J 0 bases, with 4 bases left between them. There are 13 residues in the CDR3. The chain's CDR3 is CASSEMDQETQYF. CDR3 bases: TGTGCCAGCAGTGAAATGGACCAAGAGACCCAGTACTTC. Full variable domain (missing parts from reference TRBV25-1 and TRBJ2-5): EADIYQTPRYLVIGTGKKITLECSQTMGHDKMYWYQQDPGMELHLIHYSYGVNSTEKGDLSSESTVSRIRTEHFPLTLESARPSHTSQYLCASSEMDQETQYFGPGTRLLVL.

The rearrangement links TRBV27 to TRBJ2-3; 12 bases agree with TRBD2. Trimming cost V 11 bases and J 4 bases; bases outside gene matches: 16. CDR1 is MNHEY and CDR2 is SMNVEV in the germline V gene (reference sequence). This CDR3 has 17 amino acids. The CDR3: CAGIQGLAGKGADTQYF. The CDR3 DNA follows: TGTGCCGGCATTCAAGGACTAGCGGGGAAGGGGGCAGATACGCAGTATTTT.

The sample holds a few counts of this clonotype. The chain has TRBV4-3 and TRBJ2-1; D uncertain. The CDR3 has 17 residues. V was shortened by 4 bases and J by 5 bases, with 21 bases between the two germline ends. The germline CDR1 and CDR2 sequences are LGHNA and YSLEER. CDR3 sequence (DNA): TGCGCCAGCAGCCTAGGGTTCCTAGTTGAAGGCGACAATGAGCAGTTCTTC. Translated: CASSLGFLVEGDNEQFF.

This clonotype was picked up a small number of times. The chain is built from TRBV29-1 and TRBJ2-2; no clear D. The germline V and J ends were trimmed by 3 bases and 5 bases, with 10 bases remaining between them. The CDR3 extends over 13 amino acids. Germline V gene sequence: CDR1 SQVTM, CDR2 ANQGSEA. The CDR3 DNA reads TGCAGCGTTGACGTGGGTTTTACCGGGGAGCTGTTTTTT. It encodes CSVDVGFTGELFF.

The chain carries TRBV4-1 and TRBJ1-2; perhaps TRBD1 as D (5 bases). V was pared by 0 bases and J by 2 bases, with 10 bases between. Per germline, CDR1 MGHRA and CDR2 YSYEKL. CDR3 length equals 15 residues. The CDR3 reads CASSQDGDGNYGYTF. The CDR3 nucleotides read TGCGCCAGCAGCCAAGATGGGGACGGAAACTATGGCTACACCTTC.

This chain links TRBV12-3 or TRBV12-4 with TRBJ2-1; D gene unclear. V dropped 7 bases and J dropped 6 bases, with 13 bases sitting between them. The CDR3 contains 13 residues. CDR3 coding DNA: TGTGCCAGCACCGATGGGGATCGCAATGAGCAGTTCTTC. Translation: CASTDGDRNEQFF.

This clonotype has a handful of counts. This chain connects TRBV4-3 to TRBJ2-3; the match to TRBD1 covers 7 bases. Trimming took 0 bases from V and 6 from J; bases not matched to a gene: 15. The CDR3 sequence is 18 residues long. Germline V gives CDR1 LGHNA, CDR2 YSLEER. CDR3 sequence (DNA): TGCGCCAGCAGCCAAGAATCGAAGACAGGGTTTTTGAGGGATACGCAGTATTTT. As protein: CASSQESKTGFLRDTQYF.

This clonotype has just one count. Germline is not matched at one junction end, which may reflect a read error. The chain is built from TRBV20-1 and TRBJ2-5, with D unresolved. The DNA end is more similar to TRBJ2-7, so the J call may be wrong. Looked up from germline, CDR1 is DFQATT and CDR2 is SNEGSKA (reference sequence). The CDR3 extends over 15 amino acids. The CDR3 DNA is TGCGGTGCTAGGTCTGGACCATCATGGGACTACGAGCAGTACTTC. It specifies CGARSGPSWDYEQYF.

The rearrangement uses TRBV30 and TRBJ1-3; 7 bases line up with TRBD1. CDR3 length: 15 residues. Germline loops: CDR1 GTSNPN, CDR2 SVGIG (reference sequence). J lost 4 bases, V lost 3 bases, and 9 bases had no gene match. DNA of the CDR3: TGTGCCTGGAGCCGGGAGCAGGGGGGAGGAAACACCATATATTTT. Protein product: CAWSREQGGGNTIYF.